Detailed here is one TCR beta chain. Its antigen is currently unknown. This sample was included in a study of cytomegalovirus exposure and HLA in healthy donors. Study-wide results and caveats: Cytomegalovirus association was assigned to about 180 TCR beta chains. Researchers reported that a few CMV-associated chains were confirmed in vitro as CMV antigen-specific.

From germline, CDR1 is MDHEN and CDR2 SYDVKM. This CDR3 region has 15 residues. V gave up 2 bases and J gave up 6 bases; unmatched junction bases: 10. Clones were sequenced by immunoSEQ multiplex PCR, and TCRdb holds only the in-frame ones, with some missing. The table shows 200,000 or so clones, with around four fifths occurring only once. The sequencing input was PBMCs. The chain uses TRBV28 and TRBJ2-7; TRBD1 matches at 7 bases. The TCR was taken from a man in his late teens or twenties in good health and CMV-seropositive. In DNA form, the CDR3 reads TGTGCCAGCAGTTTAAGGATGACAGGGACCGGCGAGCAGTACTTC. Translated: CASSLRMTGTGEQYF.